A selection of T cell receptor beta chains follows, all from one sample in a study of patients and donors after allogeneic stem cell transplantation. TCRdb processed the RT-PCR reads anew with MiXCR; each CDR3 protein has one entry. The sample lists 11,000 or so distinct CDR3 sequences, under 30% occurring once. Specimen: blood, either unsorted or a sorted T cell fraction (not recorded which). These receptors came from a human donor who was either an allogeneic HSCT recipient or a stem cell or donor lymphocyte infusion donor (not recorded which). It is not recorded whose cells these are; they may come from a transplant donor. Both conserved end residues are part of each CDR3. A D gene is named only where the DNA matches it firmly. Clone size is shown for a subset of rows, as once, few, many or a class of expanded clone.

clone_size | j_call | cdr3_length | d_call | v_call | cdr3_aa | cdr3_nt
. | TRBJ2-5 | 10 | . | TRBV29-1 | CSVGGETQYF | TGCAGCGTTGGAGGGGAGACCCAGTACTTC
many | TRBJ2-1 | 17 | TRBD2 | TRBV4-2 | CASSQVLAGGFYNEQFF | TGTGCCAGCAGCCAAGTACTAGCGGGAGGCTTCTACAATGAGCAGTTCTTC
. | TRBJ1-2 | 15 | . | TRBV6-2/TRBV6-3 | CASSKDFNVGYGYTF | TGTGCCAGCAGTAAGGACTTCAACGTTGGCTATGGCTACACCTTC
. | TRBJ2-1 | 14 | . | TRBV9 | CASSPLVVVNEQFF | TGTGCCAGCAGCCCCCTAGTGGTAGTCAATGAGCAGTTCTTC
. | TRBJ1-5 | 14 | . | TRBV4-2 | CASSQWNSNQPQHF | TGTGCCAGCAGCCAATGGAACAGCAATCAGCCCCAGCATTTT
. | TRBJ1-3 | 12 | . | TRBV7-6 | CASSLAGNTIYF | TGTGCCAGCAGCTTGGCTGGAAACACCATATATTTT
. | TRBJ2-3 | 15 | TRBD2 | TRBV6-5 | CASSYSGTRTDTQYF | TGTGCCAGCAGTTACTCGGGGACTAGAACAGATACGCAGTATTTT
. | TRBJ1-2 | 15 | . | TRBV10-3 | CAIRPTGAQGSGYTF | TGTGCCATCAGACCCACCGGGGCGCAGGGGTCTGGCTACACCTTC
. | TRBJ2-5 | 13 | . | TRBV6-2/TRBV6-3 | CASSPWSGTAQYF | TGTGCCAGCAGCCCGTGGAGCGGTACGGCCCAGTACTTC
once | TRBJ1-6 | 13 | . | TRBV14 | CASSPSPNSPLHF | TGTGCCAGCAGCCCCTCCCCAAATTCACCCCTCCACTTT
few | TRBJ1-1 | 14 | . | TRBV9 | CASSVDPGATEAFF | TGTGCCAGCAGCGTAGATCCAGGGGCCACTGAAGCTTTCTTT
. | TRBJ2-1 | 16 | . | TRBV14 | CASSQDLSGWYNEQFF | TGTGCCAGCAGCCAAGATCTGAGCGGATGGTACAATGAGCAGTTCTTC
. | TRBJ2-5 | 14 | . | TRBV12-3/TRBV12-4 | CASSPWGRSETQYF | TGTGCCAGCAGCCCTTGGGGACGCTCTGAGACCCAGTACTTC
few | TRBJ2-7 | 14 | . | TRBV7-6 | CASSSDGGKYEQYF | TGTGCCAGCAGCTCAGATGGAGGGAAGTACGAGCAGTACTTC
few | TRBJ2-3 | 15 | . | TRBV28 | CASSPLGRSTDTQYF | TGTGCCAGCAGCCCCCTCGGGCGGAGCACAGATACGCAGTATTTT
few | TRBJ1-1 | 12 | . | TRBV20-1 | CSASRVGTEAFF | TGCAGTGCTAGTCGAGTGGGCACTGAAGCTTTCTTT
. | TRBJ2-3 | 12 | . | TRBV12-3/TRBV12-4 | CASSPGTDTQYF | TGTGCCAGCAGCCCTGGCACAGATACGCAGTATTTT
few | TRBJ1-1 | 13 | . | TRBV29-1 | CSARTAMNTEAFF | TGCAGCGCAAGGACAGCTATGAACACTGAAGCTTTCTTT
. | TRBJ2-5 | 14 | TRBD2 | TRBV29-1 | CSLLAGVYQETQYF | TGCAGCCTTTTAGCGGGAGTTTACCAAGAGACCCAGTACTTC
few | TRBJ2-2 | 17 | . | TRBV5-1 | CASSQGHLGGLTGELFF | TGCGCCAGCAGCCAGGGTCACCTAGGAGGGCTCACCGGGGAGCTGTTTTTT
few | TRBJ1-6 | 14 | . | TRBV4-1 | CASSQEGARSPLHF | TGCGCCAGCAGCCAAGAGGGGGCGCGATCACCCCTCCACTTT
. | TRBJ2-1 | 15 | TRBD2 | TRBV20-1 | CSASRLAGGYNEQFF | TGCAGTGCTAGCCGACTAGCGGGAGGGTACAATGAGCAGTTCTTC
few | TRBJ2-3 | 16 | TRBD2 | TRBV11-2 | CASSLGLALGTDTQYF | TGTGCCAGCAGCTTAGGACTAGCCTTAGGCACAGATACGCAGTATTTT
many | TRBJ1-1 | 14 | . | TRBV19 | CASSIAVMNTEAFF | TGTGCCAGTAGTATAGCCGTAATGAACACTGAAGCTTTCTTT
few | TRBJ1-5 | 13 | . | TRBV18 | CASSPGVNQPQHF | TGTGCCAGCTCACCCGGGGTTAATCAGCCCCAGCATTTT
few | TRBJ2-3 | 12 | . | TRBV15 | CATSTSTDTQYF | TGTGCCACCAGCACTAGCACAGATACGCAGTATTTT
. | TRBJ1-5 | 16 | TRBD1 | TRBV28 | CASWTGGPYSNQPQHF | TGTGCCAGCTGGACAGGGGGCCCATATAGCAATCAGCCCCAGCATTTT
many | TRBJ1-2 | 13 | . | TRBV4-3 | CASSQDLQERYTF | TGCGCCAGCAGCCAAGATCTTCAGGAACGCTACACCTTC
. | TRBJ1-2 | 11 | . | TRBV28 | CASNDGSGYTF | TGTGCCAGCAACGACGGTTCTGGCTACACCTTC
. | TRBJ2-2 | 13 | . | TRBV5-1 | CASSLLDTGELFF | TGCGCCAGCAGCTTGCTGGACACCGGGGAGCTGTTTTTT
. | TRBJ2-3 | 17 | TRBD1 | TRBV2 | CASSEALGTGGRDTQYF | TGTGCCAGCAGTGAAGCGCTTGGGACAGGGGGCAGGGATACGCAGTATTTT
few | TRBJ2-7 | 19 | TRBD2 | TRBV6-2/TRBV6-3 | CASSGSRTSGRGRSYEQYF | TGTGCCAGCAGTGGCTCTCGGACTAGCGGGAGGGGAAGGTCCTACGAGCAGTACTTC
. | TRBJ1-3 | 14 | . | TRBV11-2 | CASSPDVIGNTIYF | TGTGCCAGCAGCCCGGACGTTATCGGAAACACCATATATTTT
few | TRBJ1-4 | 13 | . | TRBV5-1 | CASSFGINEKLFF | TGCGCCAGCAGCTTCGGGATTAATGAAAAACTGTTTTTT
. | TRBJ2-3 | 15 | TRBD1 | TRBV9 | CASSVEGQGRDTQYF | TGTGCCAGCAGCGTAGAGGGACAGGGCAGAGATACGCAGTATTTT
. | TRBJ2-7 | 14 | TRBD2 | TRBV12-3/TRBV12-4 | CASSPRGTSPEQYF | TGTGCCAGCAGCCCCCGAGGGACTAGCCCCGAGCAGTACTTC
few | TRBJ2-5 | 13 | . | TRBV29-1 | CSGLKGRWETQYF | TGCAGCGGCTTAAAGGGACGGTGGGAGACCCAGTACTTC
few | TRBJ2-7 | 11 | . | TRBV20-1 | CSAGYWPEQYF | TGCAGTGCTGGATACTGGCCCGAGCAGTACTTC
. | TRBJ2-1 | 14 | . | TRBV7-9 | CASSSQAVGNEQFF | TGTGCCAGCAGCTCTCAAGCGGTCGGCAATGAGCAGTTCTTC
few | TRBJ1-6 | 18 | . | TRBV7-2 | CASSFGDAGPFYNSPLHF | TGTGCCAGCAGTTTTGGGGATGCCGGGCCATTCTATAATTCACCCCTCCACTTT
. | TRBJ1-2 | 15 | TRBD1 | TRBV6-5 | CASSYYGQAATGYTF | TGTGCCAGCAGTTACTACGGACAGGCCGCTACAGGCTACACCTTC
. | TRBJ2-7 | 13 | . | TRBV10-3 | CAISTRRPYEQYF | TGTGCCATCAGTACACGAAGGCCTTACGAGCAGTACTTC
medium-sized | TRBJ2-2 | 12 | . | TRBV25-1 | CASSIVNGELFF | TGTGCCAGCAGCATAGTGAACGGGGAGCTGTTTTTT
. | TRBJ1-1 | 12 | . | TRBV29-1 | CSVRGSSTEAFF | TGCAGCGTCAGGGGCTCGAGCACTGAAGCTTTCTTT
. | TRBJ2-3 | 13 | . | TRBV29-1 | CSVEDLGTDTQYF | TGCAGCGTTGAAGATCTAGGCACAGATACGCAGTATTTT
many | TRBJ1-5 | 16 | TRBD1 | TRBV6-2/TRBV6-3 | CASSPNEGATNQPQHF | TGTGCCAGCAGTCCGAACGAGGGGGCAACAAATCAGCCCCAGCATTTT
. | TRBJ1-1 | 14 | . | TRBV6-1 | CASSVRRGGTEAFF | TGTGCCAGCAGTGTTCGTCGGGGTGGAACTGAAGCTTTCTTT
. | TRBJ2-3 | 15 | TRBD1 | TRBV12-3/TRBV12-4 | CASSFRQGATDTQYF | TGTGCCAGCAGTTTTCGGCAGGGGGCTACAGATACGCAGTATTTT
. | TRBJ2-1 | 15 | TRBD2 | TRBV12-3/TRBV12-4 | CASSLRGRAGNEQFF | TGTGCCAGCAGTTTGCGTGGGAGGGCCGGGAATGAGCAGTTCTTC